These 29 T cell receptor beta chains were sequenced from one sample in a study of blood T cell repertoires in COVID-19. Using immunoSEQ multiplex PCR, the repertoire was profiled, and TCRdb retains in-frame clones only, with some absent. The table shows some 48,000 clones, with roughly 90% occurring only once. The sequenced sample was peripheral blood. The receptors were sampled from a human donor in a cohort sampled during active COVID-19.

The V call is TRBV7-3, the J call TRBJ2-2; a possible D gene is TRBD2 (6 bases). This CDR3 has 15 residues. The germline gives CDR1 SGHTA, CDR2 FQGTGA. The V and J ends lost 5 bases and 1 base respectively, with 11 bases between them. The CDR3 sequence: CASSLLAVNTGELFF. CDR3 bases: TGTGCCAGCAGCCTACTAGCCGTGAACACCGGGGAGCTGTTTTTT.

J is TRBJ2-1 and V is TRBV5-1; no reliable D call. Trimming took off 4 bases at V and 5 bases at J, with 10 bases between the two ends. There are 13 residues in the CDR3. Germline V lookup: CDR1 SGHRS, CDR2 YFSETQ. The chain's CDR3 is CASSPTEDNEQFF. CDR3 DNA sequence: TGCGCCAGCAGCCCAACAGAAGACAATGAGCAGTTCTTC.

V gene TRBV3-1 (or the pseudogene TRBV3-2) combines with J gene TRBJ2-7, with D perhaps TRBD2 (6 bases). The CDR3 contains 14 residues. The V end lost 0 bases, the J end lost 3 bases, and 9 bases lay between the germline ends. CDR1 is LGHDT, CDR2 YNNKEL, per germline (reference sequence). CDR3 nucleotides: TGTGCCAGCAGCCAAGAGGTAGCGGTCTACGAGCAGTACTTC. Translated: CASSQEVAVYEQYF.

In the case of this clone: One end of the junction is discordant with germline, which a read error may explain. The CDR3 loop reads CASSSRDYNPPLHF. For the CDR3, the DNA is TGTGCCAGCAGTTCTCGGGACTATAATCCACCCCTCCACTTT. The V gene is TRBV6-6, the J gene TRBJ1-6; TRBD1 might be the D (5 bases). This CDR3 spans 14 amino acids. Germline V gives CDR1 MNHNY, CDR2 SVGAGI (reference sequence).

CDR3 amino acids: CASSESGDSTYEQYF. Written as DNA, the CDR3 is TGCGCCAGCAGTGAGTCAGGAGACAGTACCTACGAGCAGTACTTC. The J gene is TRBJ2-7, the V gene TRBV10-1; D might be TRBD1 (5 bases). The CDR3 has 15 residues. Trimming stripped 0 bases from V and 2 bases from J, with 11 bases between. The germline CDR1 and CDR2 sequences are WNHNN and SYGVQD (reference sequence).

The chain has TRBV27 and TRBJ1-5, with a possible D match to TRBD1 (6 bases). CDR1 is MNHEY and CDR2 is SMNVEV in the germline V gene (reference sequence). This CDR3 spans 16 amino acids. The V gene lost 6 bases and the J gene lost 4 bases, with 19 bases spanning the gap. The CDR3 sequence is CASSPHRDGWNQPQHF. CDR3 nucleotide sequence: TGTGCCAGCAGCCCCCACAGGGATGGGTGGAATCAGCCCCAGCATTTT.

This sequence joins TRBV4-2 and TRBJ2-7; 10 positions agree with TRBD1. Germline assignment: CDR1 LGHNA and CDR2 YNFKEQ. Trimming removed 0 bases from V and 3 bases from J; junction bases left unmatched: 2. The CDR3 totals 15 residues. Written as DNA, the CDR3 is TGTGCCAGCAGCCAAGACGGGGACAGGGGCTACGAGCAGTACTTC. As protein: CASSQDGDRGYEQYF.

This chain links TRBV21-1 with TRBJ2-7; TRBD1 reflects the table's D call only, with no check against the DNA. TRBV21-1 constitutes a pseudogene. This CDR3 contains 15 residues. The CDR3 here is CASSTPPQGVHEQYF. As DNA, the CDR3 is TGTGCCAGCAGCACACCGCCACAGGGTGTCCACGAGCAGTACTTC.

The rearrangement joins TRBV4-1 to TRBJ2-7, with 9 bases aligning to TRBD1. V shed 4 bases, J shed 8 bases, and the junction held 9 bases outside the gene matches. Germline V gene sequence: CDR1 MGHRA, CDR2 YSYEKL. CDR3 length equals 14 residues. The CDR3 protein is CASSPDRGIIQQYF. In nucleotides, the CDR3 is TGCGCCAGCAGCCCTGACAGGGGGATAATACAGCAGTACTTC.

The chain employs TRBV18 and TRBJ2-2; 11 bases line up with TRBD2. The CDR3 consists of 19 residues. Trimming cost V 1 base and J 10 bases; bases outside gene matches: 17. CDR1 is KGHSH and CDR2 is LQKENI in the germline V gene. In DNA, the CDR3 is TGTGCCAGCTCACCACGGGATCCGACTAGCGGGGTTATACCCCCGGAGCTGTTTTTT. As protein: CASSPRDPTSGVIPPELFF.

The V gene is TRBV14, the J gene TRBJ2-5; D call uncertain. The length of the CDR3 is 14 residues. V shed 1 base and J shed 5 bases, with 11 bases lying between them. CDR1 is SGHDN and CDR2 is FVKESK in the germline V gene. The CDR3: CASSQGGNGETQYF. In DNA, the CDR3 is TGTGCCAGCAGCCAAGGAGGCAACGGCGAGACCCAGTACTTC.

This clone came up once. The chain is built from TRBV5-6 and TRBJ1-1; TRBD1 matches at 8 bases. V trimming: 4 bases; J trimming: 6 bases; junction bases outside the gene matches: 11. The CDR3 runs to 15 residues. Germline CDR1 and CDR2: SGHDT and YYEEEE. The CDR3 bases are TGTGCCAGCAGCCAACCCGTGACAGGGGTATCTGAAGCTTTCTTT. Protein product: CASSQPVTGVSEAFF.

This rearrangement joins TRBV30 to TRBJ2-7; D is perhaps TRBD2 (5 bases). V was shortened by 1 base and J by 1 base, with 17 bases between the two germline ends. From germline, CDR1 is GTSNPN and CDR2 SVGIG (reference sequence). The CDR3 has 16 amino acids. The CDR3: CAWSDLRVRGSYEQYF. The CDR3 nucleotides read TGTGCCTGGAGTGATCTCCGGGTACGAGGGTCCTACGAGCAGTACTTC.

DNA of the CDR3: TGTGCTAGTGGGGAGAGCGGGTCCTCCTACGAGCAGTACTTC. Translation gives CASGESGSSYEQYF. V and J are TRBV12-5 and TRBJ2-7; tentatively, D is TRBD2 (6 bases). CDR3 length: 14 amino acids. The germline V gene encodes CDR1 LGHNT and CDR2 FRNRAP. Trimming removed 6 bases from V and 0 bases from J, with 12 bases in between.

V usage is TRBV11-2 and J usage is TRBJ2-6; 8 positions match TRBD1. Germline V gene lookup returns CDR1 SGHAT and CDR2 FQNNGV. The CDR3 sequence is 16 residues long. V gave up 5 bases and J gave up 3 bases; unmatched junction bases: 6. For the CDR3, the DNA is TGTGCCAGCAGCCCCCCGACAGGGGTTGGGGCCAACGTCCTGACTTTC. Translation gives CASSPPTGVGANVLTF.

This clone was detected only a few times. The V call is TRBV27, the J call TRBJ2-7; D gene uncertain. Between the trimmed V and J ends, which lost 6 bases and 0 bases, there was a span of 12 bases. Looked up from germline, CDR1 is MNHEY and CDR2 is SMNVEV (reference sequence). The length of the CDR3 is 14 residues. The CDR3 spells CASSPTESSYEQYF. In DNA, the CDR3 is TGTGCCAGCAGCCCCACAGAAAGCTCCTACGAGCAGTACTTC.

The chain carries TRBV5-6 and TRBJ1-2; D remains unclear. This CDR3 spans 14 amino acids. Germline CDR1 is SGHDT and CDR2 is YYEEEE. V was shortened by 7 bases and J by 1 base, with 14 bases between the two germline ends. As DNA, the CDR3 is TGTGCCAGCTCCCAACATCTGAATAACTATGGCTACACCTTC. This gives the protein CASSQHLNNYGYTF.

This chain connects TRBV30 to TRBJ2-7; 9 bases fit TRBD1. V lost 6 bases and J lost 2; bases outside the gene matches: 8. Germline assignment: CDR1 GTSNPN and CDR2 SVGIG (reference sequence). The CDR3 totals 14 residues. In DNA form, the CDR3 reads TGTGCCTGTGGTTCGGGACAGGGACCCTACGAGCAGTACTTC. Its protein is CACGSGQGPYEQYF.

This clone appeared once. The chain couples TRBV25-1 to TRBJ2-2, with 13 bases lining up with TRBD2. The germline CDR1 and CDR2 sequences are MGHDK and SYGVNS. V trimming: 6 bases; J trimming: 5 bases; junction bases outside the gene matches: 9. This CDR3 comprises 17 residues. The CDR3 sequence is CASRGLGLAGVTGELFF. CDR3 nucleotides: TGTGCCAGCAGGGGGTTAGGACTAGCGGGAGTTACCGGGGAGCTGTTTTTT.

The gene calls are TRBV27 and TRBJ2-1, with D perhaps matching TRBD2 (7 bases). The V and J ends lost 3 bases and 5 bases respectively, with 20 bases between them. The CDR3 runs 17 residues. The germline gives CDR1 MNHEY, CDR2 SMNVEV (reference sequence). Here the CDR3 reads CASSFRLEGGGHNEQFF. For the CDR3, the DNA is TGTGCCAGCAGTTTTCGTTTGGAGGGAGGGGGTCACAATGAGCAGTTCTTC.

This chain joins TRBV5-1 and TRBJ1-3; D unresolved. Trimming removed 0 bases from V and 0 bases from J, with 10 bases in between. There are 16 residues in the CDR3. The germline V gene has CDR1 SGHRS and CDR2 YFSETQ. The CDR3 coding sequence is TGCGCCAGCAGCTTGGGGTCAGATGACTCTGGAAACACCATATATTTT. The encoded protein is CASSLGSDDSGNTIYF.

The chain couples TRBV6-2 or TRBV6-3 to TRBJ2-7; 11 bases align to TRBD2. Trimming cost V 4 bases and J 3 bases; bases outside gene matches: 5. Germline assignment: CDR1 MNHEY and CDR2 SVGEGT. There are 15 residues in the CDR3. Here the CDR3 DNA reads TGTGCCAGCAGTTCCCTGGGACTAGCGGACTACGAGCAGTACTTC. Translation: CASSSLGLADYEQYF.

CDR3 in DNA: TGTGCCACCAGTGATTCGGCAGGGGGCAATCAGCCCCAGCATTTT. Translating gives CATSDSAGGNQPQHF. The rearrangement links TRBV24-1 to TRBJ1-5, with D maybe TRBD1 (6 bases). V gave up 2 bases and J gave up 2 bases, with 9 bases separating them. CDR1 is KGHDR and CDR2 is SFDVKD in the germline V gene. The CDR3 has 15 residues.

The CDR3 sequence: CASSLVTSGGNEQFF. CDR3 sequence (DNA): TGTGCCAGCAGCTTAGTAACTAGCGGGGGGAATGAGCAGTTCTTC. The V and J genes are TRBV7-2 and TRBJ2-1; 12 positions match TRBD2. The CDR3 is 15 amino acids. Germline-derived CDR1 and CDR2 are SGHTA and FQGNSA. With V trimmed by 1 base and J by 7 bases, 2 bases remained unmatched.

The chain links TRBV7-6 to TRBJ1-4, with D tentatively TRBD1 (6 bases). The CDR3 contains 13 residues. Germline V lookup: CDR1 SGHVS, CDR2 FNYEAQ. Trimming pared 5 bases from V and 10 bases from J, leaving 14 bases between. CDR3 region: CASSVRDKRKLFF. The CDR3 coding sequence is TGTGCCAGCAGCGTCCGGGACAAAAGAAAACTGTTTTTT.

The chain links TRBV5-6 to TRBJ2-3; D perhaps matches TRBD2 (5 bases). From germline, CDR1 is SGHDT and CDR2 YYEEEE. V was clipped by 0 bases and J by 1 base, with 15 bases between them. The CDR3 totals 17 residues. The CDR3 protein is CASSLAGESARTDTQYF. CDR3 nucleotides: TGTGCCAGCAGCTTGGCCGGGGAAAGCGCCCGCACAGATACGCAGTATTTT.

The chain employs TRBV30 and TRBJ1-4; D gene ambiguous. Germline V gene sequence: CDR1 GTSNPN, CDR2 SVGIG (reference sequence). This CDR3 is 13 amino acids long. V was shortened by 1 base and J by 8 bases, with 11 bases between the two germline ends. As DNA, the CDR3 is TGTGCCTGGAGTGGGGAACGGGGAGAAAAACTGTTTTTT. It yields the protein CAWSGERGEKLFF. Full variable domain (missing parts from reference TRBV30 and TRBJ1-4): SQTIHQWPATLVQPVGSPLSLECTVEGTSNPNLYWYRQAAGRGLQLLFYSVGIGQISSEVPQNLSASRPQDRQFILSSKKLLLSDSGFYLCAWSGERGEKLFFGSGTQLSVL.

This chain connects TRBV19 to TRBJ1-2; the match to TRBD1 covers 9 bases. Per the germline V gene, CDR1 is LNHDA and CDR2 is SQIVND (reference sequence). Trimming removed 6 bases from V and 4 bases from J; junction bases left unmatched: 12. The CDR3 length is 16 residues. The CDR3 nucleotides read TGTGCCAGTAGCATAATAGGACAGGGGCAACTCTATGGCTACACCTTC. Protein: CASSIIGQGQLYGYTF.

This chain connects TRBV19 to TRBJ2-7, with 8 positions matching TRBD1. CDR3 length equals 17 residues. Looked up from germline, CDR1 is LNHDA and CDR2 is SQIVND (reference sequence). With V trimmed by 4 bases and J by 0 bases, 11 bases remained unmatched. This chain's CDR3 is CASSTGGTRLSSYEQYF. CDR3 coding DNA: TGTGCCAGTAGTACAGGGGGCACCCGTCTTAGCTCCTACGAGCAGTACTTC.